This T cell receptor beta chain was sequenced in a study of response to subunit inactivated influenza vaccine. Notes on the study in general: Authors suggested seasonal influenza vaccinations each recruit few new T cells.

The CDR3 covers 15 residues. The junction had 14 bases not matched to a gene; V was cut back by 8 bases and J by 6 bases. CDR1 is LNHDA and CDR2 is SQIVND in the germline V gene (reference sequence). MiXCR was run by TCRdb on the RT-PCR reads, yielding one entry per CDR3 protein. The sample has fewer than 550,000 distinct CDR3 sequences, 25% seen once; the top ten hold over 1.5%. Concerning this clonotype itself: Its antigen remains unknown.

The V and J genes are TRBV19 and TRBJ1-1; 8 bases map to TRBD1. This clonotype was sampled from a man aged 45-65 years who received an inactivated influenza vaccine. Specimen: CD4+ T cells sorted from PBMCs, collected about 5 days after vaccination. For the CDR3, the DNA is TGTGCCAGTCATTCCGGAGGACAGGGAGTTTCTGAAGCTTTCTTT. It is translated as CASHSGGQGVSEAFF.